The entry below describes one T cell receptor (beta chain). The record originates from a study of blood T cell repertoires in COVID-19. The wider study: Researchers got acute and convalescent COVID-19 samples from the United States, Italy and Spain.

Authors' methods: Cell counts per sample came from amplifying reference gene primers. Sequenced by immunoSEQ multiplex PCR; TCRdb stores in-frame clones only, minus some. D and trimming were read from the DNA, whereas the V and J calls and clone size are those reported in that table. The sample includes about 320,000 clones, 89% of them seen just once. Per germline, CDR1 LNHDA and CDR2 SQIVND (reference sequence). V lost 3 bases to trimming and J lost 5 bases, with 17 bases between them. CDR3 length: 15 amino acids. Donors of Cohort 3 who recovered were those that had two negative PCRs, clearance, or symptom resolution.

The sequenced sample was PBMCs or T cells enriched from blood (not recorded which). The chain employs TRBV19 and TRBJ2-7; D may be TRBD1 (8 bases). The sequence derives from a man aged 60 to 75 who had recovered from COVID-19. CDR3 sequence: CASSISGTGLDEQYF. The CDR3, as DNA: TGTGCCAGTAGTATTTCCGGGACAGGACTAGACGAGCAGTACTTC.